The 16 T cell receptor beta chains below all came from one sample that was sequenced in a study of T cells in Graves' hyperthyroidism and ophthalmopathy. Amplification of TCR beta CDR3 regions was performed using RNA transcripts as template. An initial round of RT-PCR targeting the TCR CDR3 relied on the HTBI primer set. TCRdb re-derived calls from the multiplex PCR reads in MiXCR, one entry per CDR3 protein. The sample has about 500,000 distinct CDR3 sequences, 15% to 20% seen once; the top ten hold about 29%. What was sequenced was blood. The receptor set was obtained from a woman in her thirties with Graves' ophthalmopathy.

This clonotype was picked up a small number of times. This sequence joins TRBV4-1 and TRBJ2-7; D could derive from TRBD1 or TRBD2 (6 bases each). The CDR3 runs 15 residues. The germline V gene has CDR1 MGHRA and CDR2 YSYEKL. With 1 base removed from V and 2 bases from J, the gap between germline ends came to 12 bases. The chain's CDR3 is CASSQGSGATYEQYF. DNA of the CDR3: TGCGCCAGCAGCCAAGGTTCGGGGGCCACCTACGAGCAGTACTTC.

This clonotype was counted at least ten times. CDR3: CSVEEGRFESETQYF. The CDR3 DNA reads TGCAGCGTTGAAGAAGGGAGATTCGAATCAGAGACCCAGTACTTC. The chain employs TRBV29-1 and TRBJ2-5; tentative D call: TRBD2 (5 bases). There are 15 residues in the CDR3. Trimming pared 0 bases from V and 4 bases from J, leaving 15 bases between. Looked up from germline, CDR1 is SQVTM and CDR2 is ANQGSEA.

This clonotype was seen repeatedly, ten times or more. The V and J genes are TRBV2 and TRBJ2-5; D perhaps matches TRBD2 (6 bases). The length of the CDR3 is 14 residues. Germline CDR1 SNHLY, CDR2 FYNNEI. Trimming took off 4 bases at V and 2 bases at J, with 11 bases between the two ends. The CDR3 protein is CASSGRVAQETQYF. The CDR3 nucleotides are TGTGCCAGCAGTGGGAGGGTGGCGCAAGAGACCCAGTACTTC. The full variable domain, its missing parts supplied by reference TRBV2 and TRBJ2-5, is EPEVTQTPSHQVTQMGQEVILRCVPISNHLYFYWYRQILGQKVEFLVSFYNNEISEKSEIFDDQFSVERPDGSNFTLKIRSTKLEDSAMYFCASSGRVAQETQYFGPGTRLLVL.

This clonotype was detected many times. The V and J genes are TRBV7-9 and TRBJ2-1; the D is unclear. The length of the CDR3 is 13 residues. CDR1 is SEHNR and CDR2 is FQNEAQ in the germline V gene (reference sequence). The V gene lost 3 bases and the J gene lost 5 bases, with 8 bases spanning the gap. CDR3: CASSLQVDNEQFF. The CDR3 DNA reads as TGTGCCAGCAGCTTGCAAGTGGACAATGAGCAGTTCTTC.

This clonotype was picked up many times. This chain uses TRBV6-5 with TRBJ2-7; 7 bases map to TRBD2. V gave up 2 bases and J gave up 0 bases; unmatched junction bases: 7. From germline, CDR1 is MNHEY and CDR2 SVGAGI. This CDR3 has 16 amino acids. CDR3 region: CASSYTLADSSYEQYF. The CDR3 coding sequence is TGTGCCAGCAGTTACACCCTAGCGGATAGCTCCTACGAGCAGTACTTC.

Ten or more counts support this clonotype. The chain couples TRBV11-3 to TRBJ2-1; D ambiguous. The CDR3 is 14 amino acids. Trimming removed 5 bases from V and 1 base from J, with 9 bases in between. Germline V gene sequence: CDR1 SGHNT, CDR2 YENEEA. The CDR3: CASSQEGSYNEQFF. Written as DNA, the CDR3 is TGTGCCAGCAGCCAAGAAGGTTCCTACAATGAGCAGTTCTTC.

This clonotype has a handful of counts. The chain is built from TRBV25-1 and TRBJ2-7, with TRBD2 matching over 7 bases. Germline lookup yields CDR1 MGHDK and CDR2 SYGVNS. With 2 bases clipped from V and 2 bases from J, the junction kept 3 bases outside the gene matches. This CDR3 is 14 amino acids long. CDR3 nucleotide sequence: TGTGCCAGCAGTGAACTAGCGGATGCCTACGAGCAGTACTTC. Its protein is CASSELADAYEQYF.

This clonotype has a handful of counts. CDR3 in amino acids: CASSRGRPDTQYF. CDR3 coding DNA: TGTGCCAGCAGCCGCGGGCGGCCAGATACGCAGTATTTT. The gene calls are TRBV28 and TRBJ2-3, with a tentative D call TRBD2 (5 bases). The germline V gene encodes CDR1 MDHEN and CDR2 SYDVKM. The CDR3 spans 13 residues. The ends were cut back, 6 bases at V and 4 bases at J, with 11 bases in the middle.

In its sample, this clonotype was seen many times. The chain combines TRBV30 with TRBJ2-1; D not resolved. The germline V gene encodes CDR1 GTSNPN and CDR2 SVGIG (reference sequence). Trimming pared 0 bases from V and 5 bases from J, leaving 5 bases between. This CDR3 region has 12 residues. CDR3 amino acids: CAWSVPDNEQFF. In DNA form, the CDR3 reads TGTGCCTGGAGTGTACCCGACAATGAGCAGTTCTTC. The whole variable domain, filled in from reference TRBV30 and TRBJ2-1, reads SQTIHQWPATLVQPVGSPLSLECTVEGTSNPNLYWYRQAAGRGLQLLFYSVGIGQISSEVPQNLSASRPQDRQFILSSKKLLLSDSGFYLCAWSVPDNEQFFGPGTRLTVL.

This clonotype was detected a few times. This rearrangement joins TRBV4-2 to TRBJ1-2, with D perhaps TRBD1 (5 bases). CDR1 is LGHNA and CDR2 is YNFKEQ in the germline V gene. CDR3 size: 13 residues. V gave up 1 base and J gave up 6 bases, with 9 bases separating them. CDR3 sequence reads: CASSQGGSDGYTF. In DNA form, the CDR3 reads TGTGCCAGCAGCCAAGGGGGCTCGGATGGCTACACCTTC.

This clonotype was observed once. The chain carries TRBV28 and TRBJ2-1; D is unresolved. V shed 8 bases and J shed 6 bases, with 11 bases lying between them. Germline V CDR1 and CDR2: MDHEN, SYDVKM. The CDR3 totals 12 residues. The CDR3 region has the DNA TGTGCCAGCCACCCTCTAGTCAATGAGCAGTTCTTC. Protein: CASHPLVNEQFF.

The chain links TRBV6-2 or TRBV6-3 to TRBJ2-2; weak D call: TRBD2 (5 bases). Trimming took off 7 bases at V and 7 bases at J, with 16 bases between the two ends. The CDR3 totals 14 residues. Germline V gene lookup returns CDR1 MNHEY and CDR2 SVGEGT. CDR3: CASKRAPGGGELFF. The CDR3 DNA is TGTGCCAGCAAGAGGGCTCCAGGTGGCGGGGAGCTGTTTTTT.

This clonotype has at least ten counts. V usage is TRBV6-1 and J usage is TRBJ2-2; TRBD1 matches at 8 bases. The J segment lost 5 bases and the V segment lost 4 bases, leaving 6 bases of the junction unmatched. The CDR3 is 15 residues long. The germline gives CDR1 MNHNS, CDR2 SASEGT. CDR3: CASSVAGGSTGELFF. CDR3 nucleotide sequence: TGTGCCAGCAGTGTGGCAGGGGGCTCAACCGGGGAGCTGTTTTTT.

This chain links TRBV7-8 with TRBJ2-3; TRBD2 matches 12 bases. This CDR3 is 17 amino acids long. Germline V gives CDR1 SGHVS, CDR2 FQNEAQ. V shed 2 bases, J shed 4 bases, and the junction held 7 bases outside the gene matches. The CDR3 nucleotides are TGTGCCAGCAGCTTACCCCTAGCGGGAGGGGGGTCAGATACGCAGTATTTT. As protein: CASSLPLAGGGSDTQYF.

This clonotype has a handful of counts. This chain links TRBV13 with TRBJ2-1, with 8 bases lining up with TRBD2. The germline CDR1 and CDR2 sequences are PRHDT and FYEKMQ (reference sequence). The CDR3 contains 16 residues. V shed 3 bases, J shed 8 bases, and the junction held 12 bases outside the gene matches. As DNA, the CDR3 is TGTGCCAGCAGCTTCAATGGCGGGAGGTCTATCGATGAGCAGTTCTTC. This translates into CASSFNGGRSIDEQFF.

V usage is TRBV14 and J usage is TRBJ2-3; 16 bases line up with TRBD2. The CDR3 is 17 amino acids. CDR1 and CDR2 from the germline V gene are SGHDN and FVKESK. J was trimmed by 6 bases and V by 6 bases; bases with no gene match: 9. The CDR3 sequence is CASSEGLAGGPSDTQYF. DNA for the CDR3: TGTGCCAGCAGTGAGGGACTAGCGGGAGGGCCATCGGATACGCAGTATTTT.